This TCR beta chain emerged from a study of CD8 T cells in Susac syndrome. CDR1 and CDR2 from the germline V gene are SGHRS and YFSETQ. The CDR3 has 15 amino acids. Trimming took 2 bases from V and 2 from J; bases not matched to a gene: 7. This clonotype was seen once. When the RNA was reverse transcribed, random hexamers were used with an input of about 0.5 to 1 ug. From the immunoSEQ multiplex PCR reads, TCRdb called clonotypes with MiXCR, one entry per CDR3 protein. The table has roughly 180,000 distinct CDR3 sequences, around 93% seen once. The origin of this receptor is a human donor with multiple sclerosis. V gene TRBV5-1 combines with J gene TRBJ2-7; 7 bases are a match to TRBD2. The specimen sequenced was CD4+ T cells from PBMCs. The CDR3 DNA is TGCGCCAGCAGCTTAGTGGGACTAATCACCTACGAGCAGTACTTC. Amino acids: CASSLVGLITYEQYF. Using reference TRBV5-1 and TRBJ2-7 for the parts outside the CDR3, the full variable domain is KAGVTQTPRYLIKTRGQQVTLSCSPISGHRSVSWYQQTPGQGLQFLFEYFSETQRNKGNFPGRFSGRQFSNSRSEMNVSTLELGDSALYLCASSLVGLITYEQYFGPGTRLTVT.